The 22 T cell receptor beta chains given below trace back to one sample, sequenced in a study of T-cell memory formation after mild COVID-19. TCRdb itself ran the 5' RACE reads through MiXCR, one entry per CDR3 protein. This table holds roughly 580,000 distinct CDR3 sequences, over 15% found once. Sequencing used PBMCs or a T cell subset sorted from them (not recorded which). The receptors here all came from an adult woman who had mild COVID-19 (a few samples of this study predate the infection). Cell type and time point are not known.

This clonotype has more than one count but fewer than ten. The V gene is TRBV11-2, the J gene TRBJ2-5, with D perhaps TRBD2 (7 bases). The V gene lost 1 base and the J gene lost 2 bases, with 14 bases spanning the gap. The CDR3 is made up of 16 amino acids. CDR1 is SGHAT, CDR2 FQNNGV, per germline. CDR3 coding DNA: TGTGCCAGCAGCTTAGGAGCGGGGACACAGCAAGAGACCCAGTACTTC. Amino acids: CASSLGAGTQQETQYF.

This chain connects TRBV6-1 to TRBJ1-5; the D gene is possibly TRBD1 (5 bases). This CDR3 comprises 14 residues. CDR1 is MNHNS and CDR2 is SASEGT in the germline V gene. Trimming stripped 8 bases from V and 2 bases from J, with 13 bases between. CDR3 in amino acids: CASRWVGGNQPQHF. The CDR3 nucleotides read TGTGCCAGCCGGTGGGTAGGGGGCAATCAGCCCCAGCATTTT.

This rearrangement joins TRBV2 to TRBJ2-2; D uncertain. Germline CDR1 reads SNHLY; CDR2 reads FYNNEI. The CDR3 loop spans 16 amino acids. V was cut by 3 bases and J by 2 bases, with 13 bases left in between. CDR3 sequence: CASSEFYEANTGELFF. In DNA form, the CDR3 reads TGTGCCAGCAGTGAGTTCTATGAGGCCAACACCGGGGAGCTGTTTTTT.

CDR3 sequence: CASSIRDRRADEQFF. The CDR3 DNA follows: TGTGCCAGCAGCATACGGGACAGGCGGGCCGATGAGCAGTTCTTC. V is TRBV3-1 and J is TRBJ2-1, with TRBD1 identical over 8 bases. The CDR3 runs 15 residues. J lost 8 bases, V lost 5 bases, and 11 bases had no gene match. Germline CDR1 LGHDT, CDR2 YNNKEL (reference sequence).

The J gene is TRBJ2-4, the V gene TRBV27; either TRBD1 or TRBD2 may fit D (5 bases each). The CDR3 loop spans 15 amino acids. Per the germline V gene, CDR1 is MNHEY and CDR2 is SMNVEV (reference sequence). V was pared by 6 bases and J by 5 bases, with 17 bases between. CDR3 protein: CASRELGTGENIQYF. DNA of the CDR3: TGTGCCAGCAGGGAGCTTGGGACGGGCGAAAACATTCAGTACTTC.

There are a few counts of this clonotype. The chain has TRBV15 and TRBJ2-7, with D possibly matching TRBD1 (6 bases). From germline, CDR1 is LNHNV and CDR2 YYDKDF (reference sequence). The germline V and J ends were trimmed by 3 bases and 4 bases, with 16 bases remaining between them. CDR3 length: 15 residues. The CDR3 spells CATSRDRNQGYEQYF. CDR3 bases: TGTGCCACCAGCAGGGATCGGAACCAGGGGTACGAGCAGTACTTC.

This rearrangement joins TRBV4-1 to TRBJ1-3; the D gene is possibly TRBD1 (6 bases). Germline V gene sequence: CDR1 MGHRA, CDR2 YSYEKL. The CDR3 is 17 residues long. V dropped 4 bases and J dropped 0 bases, with 16 bases sitting between them. This CDR3 reads CASSPKPQGLSGNTIYF. The CDR3 DNA is TGCGCCAGCAGCCCCAAACCCCAGGGGCTCTCTGGAAACACCATATATTTT.

This clonotype was seen ten or more times. This chain connects TRBV24-1 to TRBJ2-1; D not resolved. V was clipped by 9 bases and J by 10 bases, with 12 bases between them. The CDR3 extends over 11 amino acids. Germline V gene sequence: CDR1 KGHDR, CDR2 SFDVKD. The CDR3 loop is CATGIAGEQFF. Here the CDR3 DNA reads TGTGCCACCGGAATAGCCGGGGAGCAGTTCTTC.

The DNA for the CDR3 is TGCAGCGTTTTTCTGGGTCCAGGCGAGCAGTACTTC. This sequence encodes CSVFLGPGEQYF. The chain recombines TRBV29-1 with TRBJ2-7, with D unclear. This CDR3 comprises 12 residues. Germline V lookup: CDR1 SQVTM, CDR2 ANQGSEA. Between the trimmed V and J ends, which lost 5 bases and 6 bases, there was a span of 14 bases.

This clonotype was observed a few times. The chain joins TRBV12-3 or TRBV12-4 to TRBJ1-3; 7 nucleotides align to TRBD1. V shed 6 bases, J shed 0 bases, and the junction held 20 bases outside the gene matches. This CDR3 has 20 amino acids. The CDR3 loop is CASRPNRGPQVSYSGNTIYF. In nucleotides, the CDR3 is TGTGCCAGCAGACCTAACAGGGGACCCCAGGTGTCGTACTCTGGAAACACCATATATTTT.

The chain has TRBV27 and TRBJ2-5; a weak D match, TRBD1 (6 bases). The CDR3 extends over 15 amino acids. Trimming removed 5 bases from V and 5 bases from J, with 18 bases in between. Looked up from germline, CDR1 is MNHEY and CDR2 is SMNVEV (reference sequence). CDR3 region: CASSGIGGVLETQYF. In DNA, the CDR3 is TGTGCCAGCAGTGGGATAGGGGGAGTTCTGGAGACCCAGTACTTC.

The chain couples TRBV20-1 to TRBJ2-5; 7 bases agree with TRBD2. CDR1 and CDR2 (germline): DFQATT, SNEGSKA (reference sequence). This CDR3 is 14 amino acids long. The V and J ends lost 5 bases and 4 bases, in that order; junction bases with no gene match: 10. CDR3 nucleotides: TGCAGTGCTTCACTAGGGACTAACGGAGAGACCCAGTACTTC. Translated: CSASLGTNGETQYF.

The rearrangement links TRBV6-2 or TRBV6-3 to TRBJ1-2, with 8 bases fitting TRBD1. The CDR3 is 15 residues long. The V and J ends lost 5 bases and 8 bases, in that order; junction bases with no gene match: 13. Germline CDR1 and CDR2: MNHEY and SVGEGT. Here the CDR3 DNA reads TGTGCCAGCAGTCACGGACAGGGTCCTTTGAGAGGCTACACCTTC. This gives the protein CASSHGQGPLRGYTF.

There are many counts of this clonotype. The gene calls are TRBV2 and TRBJ2-2, with TRBD2 as a possible D gene (6 bases). The CDR3 sequence is 15 residues long. The germline V gene encodes CDR1 SNHLY and CDR2 FYNNEI. V dropped 6 bases and J dropped 5 bases, with 16 bases sitting between them. CDR3: CASSPAYAGTGELFF. DNA for the CDR3: TGTGCCAGCAGCCCCGCTTATGCGGGGACCGGGGAGCTGTTTTTT.

This clonotype was observed a few times. The chain combines TRBV5-1 with TRBJ2-7, with D uncertain. The germline V gene encodes CDR1 SGHRS and CDR2 YFSETQ. This CDR3 region has 14 residues. Trimming shortened V by 4 bases and J by 0 bases, and 11 bases separated the two germline ends. CDR3 in DNA: TGCGCCAGCAGCCCTGGGCAGTACTCCTACGAGCAGTACTTC. This sequence encodes CASSPGQYSYEQYF.

This clonotype occurred a few times. CDR3 nucleotides: TGTGCCAGCAGCCAAGATCGACAGTTCTCTGGGGCCAACGTCCTGACTTTC. It is translated as CASSQDRQFSGANVLTF. The genes are TRBV4-2 and TRBJ2-6; D may be TRBD1 (5 bases). The CDR3 covers 17 residues. CDR1 is LGHNA, CDR2 YNFKEQ, per germline. Trimming left V 0 bases short and J 0 bases short, with 9 bases between.

This clonotype showed up just a few times. This sequence joins TRBV6-5 and TRBJ2-7; the D gene is possibly TRBD2 (6 bases). Trimming stripped 5 bases from V and 5 bases from J, with 10 bases between. This CDR3 contains 12 residues. Germline assignment: CDR1 MNHEY and CDR2 SVGAGI. The CDR3 nucleotides are TGTGCCAGCAGTATGGGACTTAACGAGCAGTACTTC. Translating it yields CASSMGLNEQYF.

This rearrangement joins TRBV5-1 to TRBJ2-1, with 10 bases aligning to TRBD2. The V gene end was trimmed by 2 bases and the J gene end by 3 bases; junction bases not matched to a gene: 5. From germline, CDR1 is SGHRS and CDR2 YFSETQ. The length of the CDR3 is 16 residues. The CDR3 sequence is CASSLGKREGYNEQFF. The CDR3 bases are TGCGCCAGCAGCTTAGGAAAGCGGGAGGGCTACAATGAGCAGTTCTTC.

The chain combines TRBV11-2 with TRBJ2-1; 11 bases align to TRBD2. The CDR3 totals 17 residues. The V gene's germline CDR1 is SGHAT and CDR2 FQNNGV. J was trimmed by 4 bases and V by 1 base; bases with no gene match: 6. The CDR3 region is CASSLVLTSGGYNEQFF. Here the CDR3 DNA reads TGTGCCAGCAGCTTAGTGCTAACTAGCGGGGGATACAATGAGCAGTTCTTC.

V usage is TRBV6-5 and J usage is TRBJ2-7; TRBD2 aligns across 7 bases. The CDR3 is made up of 17 amino acids. J gave up 3 bases and V 0 bases, and 11 bases lay outside the gene matches. Germline CDR1 reads MNHEY; CDR2 reads SVGAGI. CDR3 bases: TGTGCCAGCAGTTACTCTGATTTTTCAGCGGGGAACTACGAGCAGTACTTC. This encodes CASSYSDFSAGNYEQYF.

V usage is TRBV27 and J usage is TRBJ2-7; D remains unclear. With 0 bases removed from V and 4 bases from J, the gap between germline ends came to 10 bases. The CDR3 sequence is 14 residues long. Germline assignment: CDR1 MNHEY and CDR2 SMNVEV (reference sequence). CDR3 coding DNA: TGTGCCAGCAGTTTATCAGACTCGACTTACGAGCAGTACTTC. This codes for CASSLSDSTYEQYF.

This clonotype has only a few counts. This chain uses TRBV11-2 with TRBJ2-4, with 7 bases fitting TRBD1. The CDR3 extends over 15 amino acids. Germline V lookup: CDR1 SGHAT, CDR2 FQNNGV. Trimming removed 6 bases from V and 7 bases from J; junction bases left unmatched: 12. The CDR3 DNA reads as TGTGCCAGCAGTATTAGGGGAGACAGGGTGAACATTCAGTACTTC. Its translation is CASSIRGDRVNIQYF.